This T cell receptor (beta chain) was observed in a study of shared clonotypes between healthy human individuals (dated by TCRdb to 2020 to 2022). In the study overall: A couple of women and three men aged 18 to 49 years were included in the cohort. For each donor, three plates each were used for CD4 naive and CD4 memory, two plates were used for CD8 naive, and one plate was used for CD8 memory. To estimate repertoire size and how much clonotypes are shared between individuals, the study performed deep sequencing of blood TCR repertoires from five healthy adults. Libraries were prepared and TCR repertoires were sequenced by different laboratories using diverse techniques, in order to increase sequencing depth and limit assay-specific biases. Each donor's leukapheresis produced roughly between roughly 0.94 and 9.5 billion PBMCs. What the authors observed across the whole study: Only blood was sampled, and tissue TCR repertoires likely differ from those in blood. The small number of donors limited the genetic and exposure-history diversity represented. Around 5.4% of naive CD4, 3.5% of naive CD8, 2% to 2.5% of memory CD4, and 0.4% of memory CD8 clonotypes were shared across a few donors. Based on pairwise subsampling, the degree of clonotype sharing among donors was expected to be affected by sequencing depth. Incomplete sequencing was indicated by rarefaction of sorted-subset datasets, despite the large sequencing depth. Compared with non-shared clonotypes, clonotypes shared by all four sorted-subset donors had higher generation probabilities. Estimated clonotype richness was generally larger for naive than for memory subsets.

The donors were healthy, HIV-negative adults with no recently reported acute infections or vaccinations. Every donor was a Caucasian adult living in Nashville, Tennessee, USA. CD4+ T cells were enriched by magnetic negative selection; naive cells were then positively selected on CD45RA, and the negative fraction formed the memory subset. After blood collection by leukapheresis, PBMCs were isolated using Ficoll-Histopaque density gradient centrifugation and then cryopreserved in the vapor phase of liquid nitrogen. Purity and quantity of every magnetically sorted T cell population were checked by analytical flow cytometry. Each sorted fraction had its genomic DNA isolated and then quantified by UV absorbance on a Nanodrop 2000c. Spanning cysteine to phenylalanine, the CDR3 consists of 13 amino acids. The kept DNA is CDR3 alone, 39 bases in frame from the first base. Looking up the germline V gene yields CDR1 SGHTA and CDR2 FQGNSA. V loses 5 bases, J loses 6 bases, and the germline ends lie 14 bases apart.

TCR CDR3 regions were amplified from genomic DNA by multiplex PCR using the deep immunoSEQ assay. For each cell subset, the extracted genomic DNA was distributed evenly across all wells of several immunoSEQ 96-well plates, and each plate served as one replicate. Each replicate PCR for sorted subsets received around 200 ng genomic DNA, equal to about 30,000 T cell genomes. Purified libraries were quantified with a Qubit 3.0 fluorometer, sized on a Bioanalyzer 2100, and re-quantified with the KAPA Library Quantification kit. Every immunoSEQ 96-well plate was sequenced on a separate single-read 150-cycle Illumina NextSeq 550 flow cell. Per the original workflow: Because only junctional sequences without quality scores were contained in the immunoSEQ output, filtering matching that applied to full-length reads could not be performed. To assign V/J genes and CDR3, sequences were annotated against IMGT germline references using PyIR, a Python wrapper for IgBLAST v1.9. Any read was removed if the V/J assignment was weak (E-value above 1e-6), the CDR3 was missing, or the read contained stop codons, out-of-frame junctions, or ambiguous translated residues. V3J clonotypes were defined by identical inferred V gene, J gene, and CDR3 amino acid sequence. Percentage overlap between repertoires was computed as shared unique clonotypes divided by the size of the smaller repertoire. Repertoire richness was assessed with RTK rarefaction, the Chao1 estimator, and Recon v2.1 estimates of unobserved clonotypes. For all TCRbeta clonotypes obtained by the gDNA method from four donors, generation probabilities were computed with OLGA. TCRdb obtained this table from immuneACCESS and retained in-frame rearrangements with V and J assigned. These tables miss some clones; where compared with another copy, unresolved V genes account for less than half of the shortfall, and the remainder is unexplained. The V and J calls and clone size come from that table; D and trimming were worked out from the DNA. Here the sample has some 2,100,000 clones; nearly 97% occur a single time. The ten largest clones take up about 0.13% of the sample.

A word on this clone: What this receptor recognizes is not known. Base qualities are missing; no much larger clone stands one base away.

The chain couples TRBV7-2 to TRBJ2-7; the D gene lacks a confident call. The receptor's source is a man aged 18 to 35 in good health. The sample was naive CD4+ T cells sorted from blood. What the cell subset or site label conveys for this sample: CD45RA+ positively selected. The CDR3 reads as follows: CASSPTLASEQYF. The nucleotides read TGTGCCAGCAGCCCGACTTTGGCATCCGAGCAGTACTTC.